This TCR beta chain emerged from a study of blood T cell repertoires in COVID-19. Overall study context: Sites across the United States, Italy and Spain contributed samples from acute and convalescent COVID-19.

The germline CDR1 and CDR2 sequences are WNHNN and SYGVQD (reference sequence). This CDR3 has 13 residues. Unmatched junction bases numbered 6, after V lost 7 bases and J lost 3 bases. Authors' processing steps: Amplifying reference gene primers gave estimates of nucleated cell counts. Here immunoSEQ multiplex PCR was the method, and the copy in TCRdb shows in-frame clones only, minus some. For V, J and clone size, that table is used; D and trimming come from the DNA. There are about 160,000 clones in the sample; over 70% occur only once, and about 10% lies in the top ten. The rearrangement links TRBV10-1 to TRBJ2-7; the match to TRBD1 covers 7 bases. The TCR was taken from an elderly woman with active or convalescent COVID-19. The sample was peripheral blood. CDR3 loop: CASNTGTDYEQYF. In DNA form, the CDR3 reads TGCGCCAGCAACACAGGGACAGACTACGAGCAGTACTTC.